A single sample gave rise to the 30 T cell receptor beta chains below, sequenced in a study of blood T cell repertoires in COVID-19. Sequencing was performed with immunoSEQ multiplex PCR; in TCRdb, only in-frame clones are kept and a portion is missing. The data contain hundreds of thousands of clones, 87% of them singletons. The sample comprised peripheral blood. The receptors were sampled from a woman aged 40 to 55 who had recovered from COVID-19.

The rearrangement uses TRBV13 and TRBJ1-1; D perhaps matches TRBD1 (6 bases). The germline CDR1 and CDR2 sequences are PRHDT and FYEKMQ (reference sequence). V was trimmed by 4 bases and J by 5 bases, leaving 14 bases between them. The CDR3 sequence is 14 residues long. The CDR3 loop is CASSSSGVRTEAFF. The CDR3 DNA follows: TGTGCCAGCAGCTCCTCAGGGGTACGGACTGAAGCTTTCTTT.

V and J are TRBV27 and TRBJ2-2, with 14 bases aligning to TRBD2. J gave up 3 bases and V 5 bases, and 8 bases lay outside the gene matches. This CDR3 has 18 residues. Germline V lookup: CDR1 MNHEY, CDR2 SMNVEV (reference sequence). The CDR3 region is CASSLRLAGGSDTGELFF. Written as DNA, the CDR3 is TGTGCCAGCAGTCTCCGACTAGCGGGGGGGTCTGACACCGGGGAGCTGTTTTTT.

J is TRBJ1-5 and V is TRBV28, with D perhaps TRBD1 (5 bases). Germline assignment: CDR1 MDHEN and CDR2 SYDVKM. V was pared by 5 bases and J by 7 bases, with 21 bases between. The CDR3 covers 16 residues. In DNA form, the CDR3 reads TGTGCCAGCAGTAATGGGGCAGCGGGATACAGCCAGCCCCAGCATTTT. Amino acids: CASSNGAAGYSQPQHF.

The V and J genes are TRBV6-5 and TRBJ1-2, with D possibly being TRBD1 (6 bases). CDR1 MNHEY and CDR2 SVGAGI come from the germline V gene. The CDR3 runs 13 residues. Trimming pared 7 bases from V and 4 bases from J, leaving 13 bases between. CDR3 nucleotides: TGTGCCAGCACCGGGGGCGGGGGCTATGGCTACACCTTC. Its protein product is CASTGGGGYGYTF.

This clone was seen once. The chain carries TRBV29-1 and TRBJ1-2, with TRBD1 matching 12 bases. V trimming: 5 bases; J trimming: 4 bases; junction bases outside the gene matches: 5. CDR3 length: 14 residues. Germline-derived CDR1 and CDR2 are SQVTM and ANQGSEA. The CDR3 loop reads CSVRDRGLGYGYTF. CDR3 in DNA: TGCAGCGTTCGGGACAGGGGGCTAGGCTATGGCTACACCTTC.

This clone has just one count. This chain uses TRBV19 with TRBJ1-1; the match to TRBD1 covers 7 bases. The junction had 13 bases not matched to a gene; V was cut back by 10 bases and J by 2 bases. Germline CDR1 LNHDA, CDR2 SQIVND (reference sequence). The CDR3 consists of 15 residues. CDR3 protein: CATKNRGGANTEAFF. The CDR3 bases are TGTGCCACTAAGAATCGAGGGGGCGCTAACACTGAAGCTTTCTTT.

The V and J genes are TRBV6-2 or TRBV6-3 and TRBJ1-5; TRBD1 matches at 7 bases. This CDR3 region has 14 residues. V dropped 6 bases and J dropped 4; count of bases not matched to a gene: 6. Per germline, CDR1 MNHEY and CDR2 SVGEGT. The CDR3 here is CASSLWTGNQPQHF. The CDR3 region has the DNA TGTGCCAGCAGCTTATGGACAGGTAATCAGCCCCAGCATTTT.

Written as DNA, the CDR3 is TGTGCCAGCAGCGCCCGGGACAGGGGCCTCTATGGCTACACCTTC. Its translation is CASSARDRGLYGYTF. This chain links TRBV9 with TRBJ1-2, with 10 nucleotides matching TRBD1. This CDR3 has 15 amino acids. CDR1 SGDLS and CDR2 YYNGEE come from the germline V gene. Unmatched junction bases numbered 6, after V lost 3 bases and J lost 4 bases.

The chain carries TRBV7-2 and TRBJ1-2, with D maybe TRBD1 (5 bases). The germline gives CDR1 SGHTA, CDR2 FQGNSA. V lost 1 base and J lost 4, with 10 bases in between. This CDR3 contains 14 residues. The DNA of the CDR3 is TGTGCCAGCAGCTTAGGGAGGGACGGCTATGGCTACACCTTC. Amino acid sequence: CASSLGRDGYGYTF.

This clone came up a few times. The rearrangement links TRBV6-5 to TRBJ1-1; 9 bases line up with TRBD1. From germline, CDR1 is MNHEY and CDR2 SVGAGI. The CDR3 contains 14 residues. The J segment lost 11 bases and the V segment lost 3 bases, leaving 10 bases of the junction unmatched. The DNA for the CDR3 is TGTGCCAGCAGTTATGTGGGACAGGGAGGGGCGGCTTTCTTT. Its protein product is CASSYVGQGGAAFF.

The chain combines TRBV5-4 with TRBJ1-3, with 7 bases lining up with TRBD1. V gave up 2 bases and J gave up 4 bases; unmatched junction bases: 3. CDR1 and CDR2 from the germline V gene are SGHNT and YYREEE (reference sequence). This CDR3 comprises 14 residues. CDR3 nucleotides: TGTGCCAGCAGCTTTGACAGGGTCGGAAACACCATATATTTT. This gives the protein CASSFDRVGNTIYF.

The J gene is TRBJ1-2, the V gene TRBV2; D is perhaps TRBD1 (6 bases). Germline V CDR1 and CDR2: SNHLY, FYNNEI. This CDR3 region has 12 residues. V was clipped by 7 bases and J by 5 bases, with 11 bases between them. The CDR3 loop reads CASNPGAYGYTF. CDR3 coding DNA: TGTGCCAGCAACCCAGGGGCGTATGGCTACACCTTC.

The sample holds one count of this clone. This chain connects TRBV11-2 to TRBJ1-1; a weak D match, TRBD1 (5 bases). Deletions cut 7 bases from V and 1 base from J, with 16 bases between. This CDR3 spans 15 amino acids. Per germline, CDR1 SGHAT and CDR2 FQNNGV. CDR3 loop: CASTGELRENTEAFF. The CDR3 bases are TGTGCCAGCACGGGGGAGTTACGAGAGAACACTGAAGCTTTCTTT.

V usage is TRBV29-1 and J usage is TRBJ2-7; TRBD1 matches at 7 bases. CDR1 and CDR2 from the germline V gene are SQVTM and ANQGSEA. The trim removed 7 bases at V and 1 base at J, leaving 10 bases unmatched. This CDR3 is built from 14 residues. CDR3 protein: CSATPATGSYEQYF. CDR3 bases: TGCAGCGCGACCCCCGCGACAGGGTCCTACGAGCAGTACTTC.

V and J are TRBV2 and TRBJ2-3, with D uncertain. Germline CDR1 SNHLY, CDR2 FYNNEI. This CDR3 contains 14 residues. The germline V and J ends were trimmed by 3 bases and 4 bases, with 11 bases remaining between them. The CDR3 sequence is CASSDNLFADTQYF. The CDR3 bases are TGTGCCAGCAGTGATAATCTCTTCGCAGATACGCAGTATTTT.

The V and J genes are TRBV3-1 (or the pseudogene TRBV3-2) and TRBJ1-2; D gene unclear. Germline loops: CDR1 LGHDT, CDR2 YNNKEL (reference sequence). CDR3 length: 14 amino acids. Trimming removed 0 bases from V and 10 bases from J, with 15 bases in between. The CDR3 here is CASSQDRVLPSYTF. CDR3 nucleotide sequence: TGTGCCAGCAGCCAAGACCGAGTCCTTCCATCCTACACCTTC.

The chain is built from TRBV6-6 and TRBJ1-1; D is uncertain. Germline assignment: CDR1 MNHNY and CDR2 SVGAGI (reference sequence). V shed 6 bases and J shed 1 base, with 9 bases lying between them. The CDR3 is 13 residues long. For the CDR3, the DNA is TGTGCCAGCAGCTCCCTCGGGAACACTGAAGCTTTCTTT. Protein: CASSSLGNTEAFF.

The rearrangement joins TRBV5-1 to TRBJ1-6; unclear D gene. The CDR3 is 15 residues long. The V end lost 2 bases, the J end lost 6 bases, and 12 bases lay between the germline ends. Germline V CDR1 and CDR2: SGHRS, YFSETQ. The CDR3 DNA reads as TGCGCCAGCAGCTTACTGTACGGCGGTAATTCACCCCTCCACTTT. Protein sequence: CASSLLYGGNSPLHF.

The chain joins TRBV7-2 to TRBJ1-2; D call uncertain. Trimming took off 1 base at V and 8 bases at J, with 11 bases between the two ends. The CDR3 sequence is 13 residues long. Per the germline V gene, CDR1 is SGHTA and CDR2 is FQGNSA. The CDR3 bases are TGTGCCAGCAGCTTAGAACTCCTCCGGGGCTACACCTTC. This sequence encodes CASSLELLRGYTF.

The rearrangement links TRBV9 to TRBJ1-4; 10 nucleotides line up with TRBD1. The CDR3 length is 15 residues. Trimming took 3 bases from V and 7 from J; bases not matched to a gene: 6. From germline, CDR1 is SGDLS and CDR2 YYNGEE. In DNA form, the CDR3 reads TGTGCCAGCAGCGCCGGGACAGGGGTTCCTGAAAAACTGTTTTTT. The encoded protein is CASSAGTGVPEKLFF.

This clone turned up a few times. The CDR3 sequence: CASSRVQPPYEQYF. CDR3 bases: TGTGCCAGTAGTCGGGTCCAACCTCCCTACGAGCAGTACTTC. This chain links TRBV19 with TRBJ2-7; D is undetermined. Trimming pared 5 bases from V and 2 bases from J, leaving 13 bases between. Looked up from germline, CDR1 is LNHDA and CDR2 is SQIVND (reference sequence). There are 14 residues in the CDR3.

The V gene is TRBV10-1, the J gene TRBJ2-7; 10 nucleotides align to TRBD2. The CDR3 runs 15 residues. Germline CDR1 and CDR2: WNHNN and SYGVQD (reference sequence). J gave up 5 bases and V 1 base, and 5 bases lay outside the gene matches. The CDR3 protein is CASSEWLAGADEQYF. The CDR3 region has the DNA TGCGCCAGCAGTGAGTGGCTAGCGGGGGCCGACGAGCAGTACTTC.

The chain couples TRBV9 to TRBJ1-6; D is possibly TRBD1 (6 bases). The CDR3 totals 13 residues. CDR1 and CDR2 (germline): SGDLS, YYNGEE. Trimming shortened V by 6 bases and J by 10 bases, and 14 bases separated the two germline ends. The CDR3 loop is CASNQAGESPLHF. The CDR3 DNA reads TGTGCCAGCAATCAGGCAGGGGAATCACCCCTCCACTTT.

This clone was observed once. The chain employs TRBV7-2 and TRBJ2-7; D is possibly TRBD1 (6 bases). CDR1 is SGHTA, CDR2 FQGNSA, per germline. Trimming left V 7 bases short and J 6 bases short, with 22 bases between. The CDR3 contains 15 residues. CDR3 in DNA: TGTGCCAGCACACTTAGCGCTCTGAGGGGGAGCGAGCAGTACTTC. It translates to CASTLSALRGSEQYF.

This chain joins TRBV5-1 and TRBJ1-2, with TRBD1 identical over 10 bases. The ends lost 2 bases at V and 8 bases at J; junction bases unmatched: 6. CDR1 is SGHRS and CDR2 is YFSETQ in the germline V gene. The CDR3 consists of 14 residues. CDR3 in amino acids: CASSLFGTGDGYTF. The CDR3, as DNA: TGCGCCAGCAGCTTATTCGGGACAGGGGACGGCTACACCTTC.

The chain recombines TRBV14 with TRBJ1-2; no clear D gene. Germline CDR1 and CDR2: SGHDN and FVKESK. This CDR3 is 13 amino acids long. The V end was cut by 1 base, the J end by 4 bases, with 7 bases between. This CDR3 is CASSQGGSYGYTF. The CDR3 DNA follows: TGTGCCAGCAGCCAAGGAGGCAGCTATGGCTACACCTTC. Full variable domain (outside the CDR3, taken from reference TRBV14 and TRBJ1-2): EAGVTQFPSHSVIEKGQTVTLRCDPISGHDNLYWYRRVMGKEIKFLLHFVKESKQDESGMPNNRFLAERTGGTYSTLKVQPAELEDSGVYFCASSQGGSYGYTFGSGTRLTVV.

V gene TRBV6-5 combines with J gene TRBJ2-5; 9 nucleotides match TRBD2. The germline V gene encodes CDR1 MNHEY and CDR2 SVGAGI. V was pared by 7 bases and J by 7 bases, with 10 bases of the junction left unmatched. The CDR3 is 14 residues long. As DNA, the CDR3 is TGTGCCAGCATCCCCGACAGGCGGGGGGGGACCCAGTACTTC. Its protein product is CASIPDRRGGTQYF.

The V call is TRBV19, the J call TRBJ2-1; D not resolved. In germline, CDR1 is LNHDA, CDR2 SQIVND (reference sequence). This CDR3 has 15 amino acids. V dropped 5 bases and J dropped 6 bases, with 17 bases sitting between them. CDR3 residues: CASSPLSRPGNEQFF. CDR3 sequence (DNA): TGTGCCAGTAGTCCCCTTTCGCGGCCGGGCAATGAGCAGTTCTTC. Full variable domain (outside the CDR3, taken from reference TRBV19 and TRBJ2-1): DGGITQSPKYLFRKEGQNVTLSCEQNLNHDAMYWYRQDPGQGLRLIYYSQIVNDFQKGDIAEGYSVSREKKESFPLTVTSAQKNPTAFYLCASSPLSRPGNEQFFGPGTRLTVL.

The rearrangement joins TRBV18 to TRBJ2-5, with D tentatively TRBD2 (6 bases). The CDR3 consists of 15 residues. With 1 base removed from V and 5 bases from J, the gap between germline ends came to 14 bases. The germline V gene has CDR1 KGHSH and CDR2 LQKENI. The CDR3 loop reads CASSPQLTSGETQYF. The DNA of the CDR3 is TGTGCCAGCTCACCACAGTTGACTAGTGGTGAGACCCAGTACTTC.

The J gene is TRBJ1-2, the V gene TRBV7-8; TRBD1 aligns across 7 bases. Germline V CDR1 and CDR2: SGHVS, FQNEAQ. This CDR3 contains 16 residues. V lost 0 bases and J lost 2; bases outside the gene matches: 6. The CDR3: CASSLALPDRNYGYTF. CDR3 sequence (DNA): TGTGCCAGCAGCTTAGCCCTACCGGACAGGAACTATGGCTACACCTTC.